This is a list of T cell receptor beta chains from one sample in a study of OX40 agonist ivuxolimab in advanced cancers. Some clones are missing from TCRdb's copy, which holds only in-frame ones; the method was immunoSEQ multiplex PCR. Of just over 35,000 clones listed, more than 80% are singletons. The sequences come from CD4+ or CD8+ T cells sorted from blood, collected in a trial of the OX40 agonist ivuxolimab. Receptors were obtained from an adult with an advanced solid tumor such as melanoma, head and neck, liver or kidney cancer. Each CDR3 is given with its conserved first and last residue. Each record gives: clone size, CDR3 length, J gene, D gene, V gene, CDR3 DNA, CDR3 protein. D genes are given only for firm matches. Not every row has a clone size; where given, it reads once, few, many or a size class.

-	13	TRBJ2-2	-	TRBV6-5	TGTGCCAGCAGTTACATCGCGGCCGGGGAGCTGTTTTTT	CASSYIAAGELFF
-	13	TRBJ2-7	-	TRBV6-5	TGTGCCAGCAGTTACTCTAGGGATGGCGAGCAGTACTTC	CASSYSRDGEQYF
-	19	TRBJ2-5	TRBD2	TRBV7-9	TGTGCCAGCAGCTTAGAAGCGAGCGGGATTGATCGCCCCCAAGAGACCCAGTACTTC	CASSLEASGIDRPQETQYF
-	13	TRBJ2-4	-	TRBV6-5	TGTGCCAGCAGGCAGGGTATGAAAAACATTCAGTACTTC	CASRQGMKNIQYF
-	13	TRBJ2-7	-	TRBV27	TGTGCCAGCAGTCGCGCTTACTCCTACGAGCAGTACTTC	CASSRAYSYEQYF
-	15	TRBJ1-3	-	TRBV28	TGTGCCAGCAGACAAGGGGGGAGCTCTGGAAACACCATATATTTT	CASRQGGSSGNTIYF
-	18	TRBJ1-2	-	TRBV5-6	TGTGCCAGCAGCTGGACTCACCACCTGGCCGCGAAAGAGTATGGCTACACCTTC	CASSWTHHLAAKEYGYTF
-	14	TRBJ2-3	TRBD1	TRBV6-1	TGTGCCAGCAGTAACAGGGGGAGCACAGATACGCAGTATTTT	CASSNRGSTDTQYF
many	13	TRBJ2-7	-	TRBV19	TGTGCCAGTAGTTTGGGATCGGGCTACGAGCAGTACTTC	CASSLGSGYEQYF
-	14	TRBJ2-5	-	TRBV6-4	TGTGCCAGCAGGGGGGACCGACTACAAGAGACCCAGTACTTC	CASRGDRLQETQYF
-	12	TRBJ2-1	-	TRBV4-1	TGCGCCAGCAGCCAAGAGGTGGATGAGCAGTTCTTC	CASSQEVDEQFF
-	17	TRBJ1-4	TRBD1	TRBV4-1	TGCGCCAGCAGCCAAGAGGCTGCTGGACAGGGGGATGTAAAACTGTTTTTT	CASSQEAAGQGDVKLFF
-	13	TRBJ2-5	TRBD1	TRBV5-6	TGTGCCAGCAGCGCGGACAGGGCGGAGACCCAGTACTTC	CASSADRAETQYF
-	16	TRBJ2-5	TRBD2	TRBV7-7	TGTGCTAGCAGCTTAGCTATCGTAGCGGGGGGAGAGACCCAGTACTTC	CASSLAIVAGGETQYF
medium-sized	16	TRBJ1-1	-	TRBV27	TGTGCCAGCAGTTTATATAGTCCAGAGGACGGCACTGAAGCTTTCTTT	CASSLYSPEDGTEAFF
-	15	TRBJ1-1	-	TRBV7-9	TGTGCCAGCAGCTCGGAGGGGCCCGCCTTCACTGAAGCTTTCTTT	CASSSEGPAFTEAFF
few	13	TRBJ1-1	-	TRBV11-3	TGTGCCAGCAGCTTAGACATACAGCGGCAAGCTTTCTTT	CASSLDIQRQAFF
-	13	TRBJ1-2	-	TRBV5-6	TGTGCCAGCAGCTTAGGGGAGCCCGGGGGCTACACCTTC	CASSLGEPGGYTF
-	12	TRBJ2-1	-	TRBV10-3	TGTGCCATCAGTCCGGGCCCCAATGAGCAGTTCTTC	CAISPGPNEQFF
-	13	TRBJ2-7	-	TRBV21-1	TGTGCCAGCAGCAGCATAAACTCCTACGAGCAGTACTTC	CASSSINSYEQYF
-	15	TRBJ1-6	-	TRBV28	TGTGCCAGCACCCCCGATGGAGCCTATAATTCACCCCTCCACTTT	CASTPDGAYNSPLHF
-	15	TRBJ2-7	-	TRBV19	TGTGCCAGTAGTGAACACGGGGACGGGCCCTACGAGCAGTACTTC	CASSEHGDGPYEQYF
-	17	TRBJ2-3	TRBD2	TRBV9	TGTGCCAGCAGCGTCGTTGGTAGCGGGAGGGGGGCAGATACGCAGTATTTT	CASSVVGSGRGADTQYF
many	14	TRBJ2-5	-	TRBV5-6	TGTGCCAGCAGCTTGCTCAACAGGGAGGAGACCCAGTACTTC	CASSLLNREETQYF
-	13	TRBJ2-3	-	TRBV10-1	TGCGCCAGCAGTGTAACCAGGGTATCTACGCAGTATTTT	CASSVTRVSTQYF
once	18	TRBJ2-3	-	TRBV27	TGTGCCAGCAGTTTACCCGGAGGGGGGGGAGACCTCCCAGATACGCAGTATTTT	CASSLPGGGGDLPDTQYF
-	16	TRBJ2-1	-	TRBV4-1	TGCGCCAGCAGCCAAGATAGGGCAGGGACGGGCAATGAGCAGTTCTTC	CASSQDRAGTGNEQFF
-	17	TRBJ2-5	TRBD1	TRBV10-1	TGCGCCAGCAGTGAGTCAAAAACAGGGGGCAGTGAAGAGACCCAGTACTTC	CASSESKTGGSEETQYF
-	16	TRBJ2-4	-	TRBV21-1	TGTGCCAGCAGCAAAATCTCCGGGACTATGCTTAACATTCAGTACTTC	CASSKISGTMLNIQYF